The next 19 T cell receptor beta chains were all read from a single sample in a study of T cell repertoires in ileal Crohn's disease. The assay was immunoSEQ multiplex PCR, and TCRdb's table has in-frame clones only and misses some. The repertoire holds roughly 3,000 clones, with about 89% as singletons. The sample's time point: proximal margin of the surgical specimen (macroscopically non-inflamed). Sequenced sample: ileal tissue. The receptors here all came from an adult with Crohn's disease.

The genes are TRBV27 and TRBJ2-7; 7 bases are shared with TRBD1. There are 16 residues in the CDR3. Trimming cost V 2 bases and J 6 bases; bases outside gene matches: 13. Germline lookup yields CDR1 MNHEY and CDR2 SMNVEV (reference sequence). CDR3 loop: CASSLSSGTELREQYF. In nucleotides, the CDR3 is TGTGCCAGCAGTTTAAGTTCAGGGACAGAGCTACGCGAGCAGTACTTC.

CDR3 DNA sequence: TGTGCCAGCAGCTTCCCTTTGGGCAGTTCCTACGAGCAGTACTTC. Translating it yields CASSFPLGSSYEQYF. The chain links TRBV7-2 to TRBJ2-7; D gene uncertain. This CDR3 is 15 amino acids long. The germline gives CDR1 SGHTA, CDR2 FQGNSA. Trimming shortened V by 3 bases and J by 1 base, and 13 bases separated the two germline ends.

The chain carries TRBV30 and TRBJ2-5; D may correspond to TRBD1 or TRBD2 (5 bases each). Germline V CDR1 and CDR2: GTSNPN, SVGIG (reference sequence). The V end lost 4 bases, the J end lost 10 bases, and 16 bases lay between the germline ends. This CDR3 comprises 12 residues. This CDR3 reads CAWTGFRGDQYF. In nucleotides, the CDR3 is TGTGCCTGGACAGGGTTCCGGGGAGACCAGTACTTC.

The CDR3 nucleotides read TGTGCCAGCGACAGGGAAGAGACCCAGTACTTC. It specifies CASDREETQYF. This chain uses TRBV2 with TRBJ2-5; 7 bases agree with TRBD1. The J segment lost 3 bases and the V segment lost 8 bases, leaving 0 bases of the junction unmatched. The CDR3 is 11 residues long. Germline-derived CDR1 and CDR2 are SNHLY and FYNNEI. Together with reference TRBV2 and TRBJ2-5, the CDR3 gives the full variable domain: EPEVTQTPSHQVTQMGQEVILRCVPISNHLYFYWYRQILGQKVEFLVSFYNNEISEKSEIFDDQFSVERPDGSNFTLKIRSTKLEDSAMYFCASDREETQYFGPGTRLLVL.

V gene TRBV11-3 combines with J gene TRBJ2-4, with 11 positions matching TRBD1. CDR1 is SGHNT, CDR2 YENEEA, per germline. The CDR3 runs to 14 residues. V was pared by 4 bases and J by 7 bases, with 3 bases of the junction left unmatched. CDR3 sequence (DNA): TGTGCCAGCAGCTCGGGACAGGGGGGGAACATTCAGTACTTC. Amino acid sequence: CASSSGQGGNIQYF.

V is TRBV29-1 and J is TRBJ2-1, with no clear D. Deletions cut 7 bases from V and 6 bases from J, with 16 bases between. This CDR3 has 13 residues. CDR1 and CDR2 (germline): SQVTM, ANQGSEA. CDR3 nucleotides: TGCAGCGCCAACCAGCAGCAAAGCAATGAGCAGTTCTTC. Amino acid sequence: CSANQQQSNEQFF.

The rearrangement links TRBV15 to TRBJ1-5, with a tentative D call TRBD1 (6 bases). Germline CDR1 reads LNHNV; CDR2 reads YYDKDF (reference sequence). This CDR3 comprises 15 residues. The V end was cut by 5 bases, the J end by 7 bases, with 18 bases between. CDR3 DNA sequence: TGTGCCACCAGCGAGAAAGTTACAGGGAGCCAGCCCCAGCATTTT. Encoded protein: CATSEKVTGSQPQHF. The full variable domain, with the rest looked up from reference TRBV15 and TRBJ1-5, is DAMVIQNPRYQVTQFGKPVTLSCSQTLNHNVMYWYQQKSSQAPKLLFHYYDKDFNNEADTPDNFQSRRPNTSFCFLDIRSPGLGDTAMYLCATSEKVTGSQPQHFGDGTRLSIL.

The chain recombines TRBV7-9 with TRBJ2-1; 10 bases match TRBD2. CDR1 is SEHNR, CDR2 FQNEAQ, per germline (reference sequence). Trimming took 1 base from V and 5 from J; bases not matched to a gene: 2. This CDR3 has 15 residues. The DNA of the CDR3 is TGTGCCAGCAGCTTAGGGCTAGCGGGGGACAATGAGCAGTTCTTC. Protein: CASSLGLAGDNEQFF.

This clone is a singleton in its sample. V usage is TRBV7-9 and J usage is TRBJ2-1; 9 bases fit TRBD2. CDR3 size: 17 residues. Looked up from germline, CDR1 is SEHNR and CDR2 is FQNEAQ (reference sequence). After removal of 2 bases from V and 6 bases from J, the junction contained 11 bases not matched to a gene. The CDR3 DNA follows: TGTGCCAGCAGCTTAACGCCTAGCGGGATGAGGGCCAATGAGCAGTTCTTC. Amino acid sequence: CASSLTPSGMRANEQFF.

The sample holds one count of this clone. Compared with germline, one end of the junction differs, possibly owing to a read error. CDR3: CASSYQGGQGSF. CDR3 bases: TGTGCCAGCAGTTATCAGGGGGGACAGGGGTCCTTC. The chain uses TRBV6-6 and TRBJ2-7; TRBD1 aligns across 10 bases. This CDR3 region has 12 residues. From germline, CDR1 is MNHNY and CDR2 SVGAGI (reference sequence).

V is TRBV5-1 and J is TRBJ1-1; TRBD1 matches at 9 bases. The trim removed 2 bases at V and 6 bases at J, leaving 5 bases unmatched. This CDR3 is built from 14 residues. CDR1 is SGHRS, CDR2 YFSETQ, per germline. The CDR3 sequence: CASSFDRGGAEAFF. CDR3 bases: TGCGCCAGCAGCTTTGACAGGGGGGGAGCTGAAGCTTTCTTT.

The chain has TRBV4-3 and TRBJ2-6; D possibly corresponds to TRBD2 (6 bases). This CDR3 comprises 21 residues. Germline V gene data show CDR1 as LGHNA and CDR2 as YSLEER. V lost 3 bases to trimming and J lost 0 bases, with 24 bases between them. CDR3 coding DNA: TGCGCCAGCAGCCAGGACTGGACTATCTTAACACGTGACTCTGGGGCCAACGTCCTGACTTTC. This encodes CASSQDWTILTRDSGANVLTF.

Only one count was recorded for this clone. The chain couples TRBV28 to TRBJ1-4; D gene unclear. The CDR3 sequence is 12 residues long. CDR1 MDHEN and CDR2 SYDVKM come from the germline V gene. The V end was cut by 5 bases, the J end by 4 bases, with 5 bases between. The CDR3 nucleotides read TGTGCCAGCAGTCGCGGTAATGAAAAACTGTTTTTT. This encodes CASSRGNEKLFF.

The V call is TRBV5-3, the J call TRBJ1-5, with 8 bases fitting TRBD1. TRBV5-3 is an open reading frame whose function is uncertain. The CDR3 loop spans 14 amino acids. Trimming took 4 bases from V and 5 from J; bases not matched to a gene: 5. CDR3 bases: TGTGCCAGAAGCCCTGTACAGGGGGATCAGCCCCAGCATTTT. Its translation is CARSPVQGDQPQHF.

The chain has TRBV5-6 and TRBJ1-2; unclear D gene. V lost 7 bases, J lost 7 bases, and 14 bases lay in between. The CDR3 spans 12 residues. CDR1 SGHDT and CDR2 YYEEEE come from the germline V gene. This CDR3 is CASHLPSTGYTF. The CDR3 nucleotides are TGTGCCAGCCACTTGCCTTCAACTGGCTACACCTTC.

The rearrangement uses TRBV7-2 and TRBJ1-5, with no clear D. Trimming took off 1 base at V and 4 bases at J, with 2 bases between the two ends. The germline CDR1 and CDR2 sequences are SGHTA and FQGNSA. The CDR3 sequence is 12 residues long. The chain's CDR3 is CASSLENQPQHF. For the CDR3, the DNA is TGTGCCAGCAGCTTAGAAAATCAGCCCCAGCATTTT.

The V gene is TRBV28, the J gene TRBJ2-6; no clear D. The CDR3 has 21 amino acids. Germline V gene sequence: CDR1 MDHEN, CDR2 SYDVKM. V was pared by 1 base and J by 2 bases, with 24 bases between. As DNA, the CDR3 is TGTGCCAGCAGTTTATTTCTTGGAGAGGTTGGTATCTGGGCTGGGGCCAACGTCCTGACTTTC. Its translation: CASSLFLGEVGIWAGANVLTF.

This chain uses TRBV6-6 with TRBJ2-7; D unresolved. The germline V gene has CDR1 MNHNY and CDR2 SVGAGI (reference sequence). This CDR3 comprises 13 residues. V lost 2 bases and J 1 base, leaving 6 bases between the germline ends. DNA of the CDR3: TGTGCCAGCAGTTACGGCGGATCCTACGAGCAGTACTTC. Translated: CASSYGGSYEQYF.

The chain has TRBV5-1 and TRBJ1-1; D gene unclear. V shed 3 bases and J shed 2 bases, with 14 bases lying between them. Germline CDR1 reads SGHRS; CDR2 reads YFSETQ. This CDR3 is built from 15 residues. Here the CDR3 DNA reads TGCGCCAGCAGCTCGTTAAATACTGGAAACACTGAAGCTTTCTTT. This gives the protein CASSSLNTGNTEAFF. Combining the CDR3 with reference TRBV5-1 and TRBJ1-1 gives the whole variable domain KAGVTQTPRYLIKTRGQQVTLSCSPISGHRSVSWYQQTPGQGLQFLFEYFSETQRNKGNFPGRFSGRQFSNSRSEMNVSTLELGDSALYLCASSSLNTGNTEAFFGQGTRLTVV.